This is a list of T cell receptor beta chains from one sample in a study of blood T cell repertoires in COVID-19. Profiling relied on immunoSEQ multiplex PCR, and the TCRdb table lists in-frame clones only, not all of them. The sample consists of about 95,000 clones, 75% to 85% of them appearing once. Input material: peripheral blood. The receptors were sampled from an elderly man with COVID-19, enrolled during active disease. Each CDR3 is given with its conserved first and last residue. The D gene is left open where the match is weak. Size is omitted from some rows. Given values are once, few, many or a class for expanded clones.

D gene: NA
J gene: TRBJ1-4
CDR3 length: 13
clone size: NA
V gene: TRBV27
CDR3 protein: CASSHDTTEKLFF
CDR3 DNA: TGTGCCAGCAGCCACGACACGACCGAAAAACTGTTTTTT

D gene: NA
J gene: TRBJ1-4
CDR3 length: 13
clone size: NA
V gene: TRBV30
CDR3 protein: CAWSRGAGEKLFF
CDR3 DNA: TGTGCCTGGAGCCGGGGGGCCGGGGAAAAACTGTTTTTT

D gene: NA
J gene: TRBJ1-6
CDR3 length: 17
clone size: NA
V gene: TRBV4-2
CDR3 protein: CASSQVGVRGNNSPLHF
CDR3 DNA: TGTGCCAGCAGCCAAGTAGGTGTTCGAGGGAATAATTCACCCCTCCACTTT

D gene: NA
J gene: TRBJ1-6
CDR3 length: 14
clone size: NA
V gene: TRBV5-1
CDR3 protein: CASSLGQASSPLHF
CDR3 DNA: TGCGCCAGCAGCTTGGGGCAGGCCTCATCACCCCTCCACTTT

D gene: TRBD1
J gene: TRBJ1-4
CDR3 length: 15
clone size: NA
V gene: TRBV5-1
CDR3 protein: CASSLTGQGYEKLFF
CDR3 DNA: TGCGCCAGCAGCTTAACGGGACAGGGATATGAAAAACTGTTTTTT

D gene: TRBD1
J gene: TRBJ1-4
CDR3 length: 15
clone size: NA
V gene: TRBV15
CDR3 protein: CATSRGTGAREKLFF
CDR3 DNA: TGTGCCACCAGCAGAGGGACAGGGGCGAGAGAAAAACTGTTTTTT

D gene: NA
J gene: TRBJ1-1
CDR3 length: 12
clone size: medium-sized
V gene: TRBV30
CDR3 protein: CAWKGDGTEAFF
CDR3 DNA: TGTGCCTGGAAGGGGGACGGCACTGAAGCTTTCTTT

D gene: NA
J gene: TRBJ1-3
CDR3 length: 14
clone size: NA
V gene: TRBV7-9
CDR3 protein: CASSLAGAGNTIYF
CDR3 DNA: TGTGCCAGCAGCTTAGCCGGGGCTGGAAACACCATATATTTT

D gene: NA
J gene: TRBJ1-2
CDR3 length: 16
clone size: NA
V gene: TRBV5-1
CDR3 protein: CASRAYRDSSLYGYTF
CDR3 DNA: TGCGCCAGCAGAGCCTACCGGGACTCCTCTCTTTATGGCTACACCTTC

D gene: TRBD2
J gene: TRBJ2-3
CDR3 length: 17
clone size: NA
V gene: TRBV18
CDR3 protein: CASSSRLAGTSTDTQYF
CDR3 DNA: TGTGCCAGCTCATCCCGACTAGCTGGGACTAGCACAGATACGCAGTATTTT

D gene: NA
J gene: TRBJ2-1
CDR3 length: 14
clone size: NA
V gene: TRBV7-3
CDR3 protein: CASSSQGADNEQFF
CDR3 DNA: TGTGCCAGCAGCTCTCAAGGGGCCGACAATGAGCAGTTCTTC

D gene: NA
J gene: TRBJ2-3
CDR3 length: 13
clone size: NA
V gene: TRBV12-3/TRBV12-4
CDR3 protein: CASSLQGTDTQYF
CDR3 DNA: TGTGCCAGCAGTTTACAGGGCACAGATACGCAGTATTTT

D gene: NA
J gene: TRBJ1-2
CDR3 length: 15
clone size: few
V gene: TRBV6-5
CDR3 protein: CASSPEGEGSFGYTF
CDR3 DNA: TGTGCCAGCAGTCCCGAAGGGGAGGGATCTTTTGGCTACACCTTC

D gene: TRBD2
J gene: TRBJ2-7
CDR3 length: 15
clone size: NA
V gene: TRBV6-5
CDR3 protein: CASSYGTSGTYEQYF
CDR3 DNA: TGTGCCAGCAGTTACGGGACTAGCGGGACCTACGAGCAGTACTTC

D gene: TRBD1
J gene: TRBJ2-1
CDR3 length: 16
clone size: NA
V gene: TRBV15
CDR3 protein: CATSSHRGLGNNEQFF
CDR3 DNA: TGTGCCACCAGCAGCCACAGGGGGCTGGGGAACAATGAGCAGTTCTTC

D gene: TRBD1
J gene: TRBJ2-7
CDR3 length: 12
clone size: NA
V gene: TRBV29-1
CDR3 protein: CSVGTGFKEQYF
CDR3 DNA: TGCAGCGTCGGGACAGGGTTTAAGGAGCAGTACTTC

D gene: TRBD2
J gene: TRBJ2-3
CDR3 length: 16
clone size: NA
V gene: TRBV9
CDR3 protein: CASSVGGTSATDTQYF
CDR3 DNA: TGTGCCAGCAGCGTAGGGGGGACTAGCGCCACAGATACGCAGTATTTT